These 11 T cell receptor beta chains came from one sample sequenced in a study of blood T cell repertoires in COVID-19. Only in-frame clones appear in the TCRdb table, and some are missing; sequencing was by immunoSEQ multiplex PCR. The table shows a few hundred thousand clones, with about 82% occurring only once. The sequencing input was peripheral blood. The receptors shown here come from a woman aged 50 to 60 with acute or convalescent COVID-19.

The CDR3 is CASSLDRPISGNTIYF. CDR3 DNA: TGCGCCAGCAGCTTGGACAGGCCCATCTCTGGAAACACCATATATTTT. This chain links TRBV5-1 with TRBJ1-3; tentative D call: TRBD1 (5 bases). V shed 0 bases and J shed 0 bases, with 10 bases lying between them. This CDR3 has 16 amino acids. Germline V CDR1 and CDR2: SGHRS, YFSETQ.

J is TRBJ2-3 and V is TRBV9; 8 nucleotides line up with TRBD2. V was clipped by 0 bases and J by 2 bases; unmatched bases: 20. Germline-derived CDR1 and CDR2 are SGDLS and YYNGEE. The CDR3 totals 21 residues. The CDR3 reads CASSVVAAGPREGRVTDTQYF. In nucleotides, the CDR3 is TGTGCCAGCAGCGTAGTAGCTGCGGGCCCTCGGGAGGGCCGGGTCACAGATACGCAGTATTTT. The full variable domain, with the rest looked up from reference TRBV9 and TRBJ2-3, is DSGVTQTPKHLITATGQRVTLRCSPRSGDLSVYWYQQSLDQGLQFLIQYYNGEERAKGNILERFSAQQFPDLHSELNLSSLELGDSALYFCASSVVAAGPREGRVTDTQYFGPGTRLTVL.

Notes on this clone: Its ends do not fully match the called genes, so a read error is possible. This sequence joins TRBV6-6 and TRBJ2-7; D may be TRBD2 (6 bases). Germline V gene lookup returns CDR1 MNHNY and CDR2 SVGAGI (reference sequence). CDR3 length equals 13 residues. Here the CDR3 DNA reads TGTGCCAGCTTGCCTAGCGCAGCTTACGGGCAGTACTTC. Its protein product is CASLPSAAYGQYF.

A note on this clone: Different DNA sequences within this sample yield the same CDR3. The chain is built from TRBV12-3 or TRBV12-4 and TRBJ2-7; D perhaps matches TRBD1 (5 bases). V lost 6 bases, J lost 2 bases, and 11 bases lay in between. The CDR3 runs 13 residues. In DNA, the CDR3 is TGTGCCAGCAGCCAGGGCAGGGCCTACGAGCAGTACTTC. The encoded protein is CASSQGRAYEQYF.

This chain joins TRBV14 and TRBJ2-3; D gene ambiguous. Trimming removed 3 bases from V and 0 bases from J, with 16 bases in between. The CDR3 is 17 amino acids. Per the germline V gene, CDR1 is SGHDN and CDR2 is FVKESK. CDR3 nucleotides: TGTGCCAGCAGCCATTTTAGAGGCTCCTCTAGCACAGATACGCAGTATTTT. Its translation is CASSHFRGSSSTDTQYF.

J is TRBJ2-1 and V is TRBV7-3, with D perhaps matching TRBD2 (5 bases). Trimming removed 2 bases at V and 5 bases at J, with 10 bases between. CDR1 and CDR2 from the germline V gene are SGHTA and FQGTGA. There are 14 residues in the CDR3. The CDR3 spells CASSLAGTNNEQFF. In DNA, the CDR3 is TGTGCCAGCAGCTTAGCGGGTACCAACAATGAGCAGTTCTTC.

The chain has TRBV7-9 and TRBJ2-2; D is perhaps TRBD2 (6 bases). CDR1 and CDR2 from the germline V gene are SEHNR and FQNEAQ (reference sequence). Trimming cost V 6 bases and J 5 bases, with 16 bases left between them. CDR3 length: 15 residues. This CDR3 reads CASRNRLEGTGELFF. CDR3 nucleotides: TGTGCCAGCAGAAATCGATTGGAGGGTACCGGGGAGCTGTTTTTT.

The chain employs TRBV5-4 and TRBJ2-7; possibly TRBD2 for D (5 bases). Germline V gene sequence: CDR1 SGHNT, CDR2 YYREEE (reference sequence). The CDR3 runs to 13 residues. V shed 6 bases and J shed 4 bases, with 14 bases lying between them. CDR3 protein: CASNLDFAYEQYF. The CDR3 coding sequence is TGTGCCAGCAACCTGGACTTTGCGTACGAGCAGTACTTC. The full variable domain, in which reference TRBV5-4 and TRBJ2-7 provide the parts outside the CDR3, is ETGVTQSPTHLIKTRGQQVTLRCSSQSGHNTVSWYQQALGQGPQFIFQYYREEENGRGNFPPRFSGLQFPNYSSELNVNALELDDSALYLCASNLDFAYEQYFGPGTRLTVT.

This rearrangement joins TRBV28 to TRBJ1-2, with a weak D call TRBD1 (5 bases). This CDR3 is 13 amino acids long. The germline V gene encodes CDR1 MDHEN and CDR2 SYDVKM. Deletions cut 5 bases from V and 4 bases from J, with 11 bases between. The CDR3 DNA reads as TGTGCCAGCAGTCTAGACAGTCGCTATGGCTACACCTTC. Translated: CASSLDSRYGYTF.

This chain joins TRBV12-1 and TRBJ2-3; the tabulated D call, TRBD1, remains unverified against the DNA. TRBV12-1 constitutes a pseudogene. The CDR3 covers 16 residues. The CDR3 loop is CASSARTVKSGDTQYF. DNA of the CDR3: TGTGCCAGCAGCGCCAGAACAGTGAAGTCAGGGGATACGCAGTATTTT.

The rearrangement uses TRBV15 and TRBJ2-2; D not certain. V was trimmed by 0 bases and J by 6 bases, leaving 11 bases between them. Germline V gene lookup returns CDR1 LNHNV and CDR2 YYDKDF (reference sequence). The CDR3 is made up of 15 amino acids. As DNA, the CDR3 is TGTGCCACCAGCAGAGATCCTGGGCGCCCCGGGGAGCTGTTTTTT. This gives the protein CATSRDPGRPGELFF.